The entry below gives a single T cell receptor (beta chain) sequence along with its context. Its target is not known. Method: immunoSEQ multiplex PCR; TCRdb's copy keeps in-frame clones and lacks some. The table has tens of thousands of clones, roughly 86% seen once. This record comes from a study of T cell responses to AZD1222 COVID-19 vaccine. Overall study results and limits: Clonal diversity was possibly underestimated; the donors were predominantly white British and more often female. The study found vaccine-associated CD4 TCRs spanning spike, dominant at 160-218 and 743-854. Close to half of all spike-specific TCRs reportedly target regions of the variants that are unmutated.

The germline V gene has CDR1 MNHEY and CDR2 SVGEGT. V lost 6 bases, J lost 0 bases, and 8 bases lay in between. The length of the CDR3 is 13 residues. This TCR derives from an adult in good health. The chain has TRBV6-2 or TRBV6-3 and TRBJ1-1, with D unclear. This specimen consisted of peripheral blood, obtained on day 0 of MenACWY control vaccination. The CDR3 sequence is CASSHGLNTEAFF. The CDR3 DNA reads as TGTGCCAGCAGCCACGGACTGAACACTGAAGCTTTCTTT.